This T cell receptor beta chain was sequenced in a study of blood T cell repertoires in COVID-19. TCRdb's table, derived via immunoSEQ multiplex PCR, lists solely in-frame clones and lacks some. The sample contains approximately 180,000 clones, roughly 77% of which appear only once. Germline CDR1 and CDR2: SGHKS and YYEKEE (reference sequence). This CDR3 spans 16 amino acids. V lost 4 bases and J 0 bases, leaving 13 bases between the germline ends. This receptor was identified in a woman aged 45-59 years with acute COVID-19. The source material was PBMCs or T cells enriched from blood (not recorded which). The chain is built from TRBV5-5 and TRBJ2-2; D gene uncertain. The chain's CDR3 is CASSGGTSANTGELFF. CDR3 bases: TGTGCCAGCAGCGGCGGCACATCCGCGAACACCGGGGAGCTGTTTTTT. The entire variable domain, with the rest obtained from reference TRBV5-5 and TRBJ2-2, is as follows: DAGVTQSPTHLIKTRGQQVTLRCSPISGHKSVSWYQQVLGQGPQFIFQYYEKEERGRGNFPDRFSARQFPNYSSELNVNALLLGDSALYLCASSGGTSANTGELFFGEGSRLTVL.